These 26 T cell receptor beta chains were all obtained from the same sample, sequenced in a study of cytomegalovirus exposure and HLA in healthy donors. Primers: 60 Vbeta forward and 13 Jbeta reverse. Libraries were prepared by immunoSEQ multiplex PCR; TCRdb keeps only in-frame clonotypes and omits some of them. Of about 110,000 clones in the sample, 65% to 75% are singletons; the top ten hold roughly 11%. Material for sequencing was PBMCs. The receptor set was obtained from a middle-aged man in good health and CMV-seropositive.

V gene TRBV4-1 combines with J gene TRBJ1-5, with D possibly TRBD1 on 5 matching bases. Trimming pared 4 bases from V and 0 bases from J, leaving 13 bases between. In germline, CDR1 is MGHRA, CDR2 YSYEKL. The CDR3 spans 16 residues. The CDR3 spells CASSLDTTYSNQPQHF. For the CDR3, the DNA is TGCGCCAGCAGCCTGGACACTACTTATAGCAATCAGCCCCAGCATTTT.

V is TRBV7-8 and J is TRBJ1-5; D unresolved. The germline V gene has CDR1 SGHVS and CDR2 FQNEAQ. Trimming cost V 0 bases and J 6 bases, with 9 bases left between them. The CDR3 spans 14 residues. The CDR3: CASSLARGSQPQHF. The CDR3 bases are TGTGCCAGCAGCTTAGCGCGGGGAAGTCAGCCCCAGCATTTT.

The chain combines TRBV28 with TRBJ2-3; 16 bases are shared with TRBD2. CDR1 and CDR2 (germline): MDHEN, SYDVKM. V gave up 5 bases and J gave up 4 bases; unmatched junction bases: 6. The CDR3 loop spans 17 amino acids. The CDR3 region has the DNA TGTGCCAGCAGTCCGGGGACTAGCGGGAGGGGGTCAGATACGCAGTATTTT. This codes for CASSPGTSGRGSDTQYF.

This chain connects TRBV27 to TRBJ2-3; TRBD2 aligns across 11 bases. V lost 5 bases and J lost 6; bases outside the gene matches: 13. This CDR3 is 17 amino acids long. The germline V gene encodes CDR1 MNHEY and CDR2 SMNVEV (reference sequence). The CDR3 nucleotides are TGTGCCAGCAGTCCGTGGATAGCGGGAGGGGGTCGGGATACGCAGTATTTT. Translating it yields CASSPWIAGGGRDTQYF.

The chain links TRBV30 to TRBJ1-5; TRBD1 is a possible D gene (5 bases). The CDR3 contains 14 residues. CDR1 is GTSNPN, CDR2 SVGIG, per germline (reference sequence). Trimming left V 0 bases short and J 6 bases short, with 12 bases between. CDR3 loop: CAWSVPGFAQPQHF. The CDR3 DNA reads TGTGCCTGGAGTGTACCAGGGTTTGCTCAGCCCCAGCATTTT.

The gene calls are TRBV6-6 and TRBJ2-1; D is possibly TRBD2 (5 bases). The CDR3 is 14 residues long. The V and J ends lost 5 bases and 12 bases respectively, with 20 bases between them. Germline values: CDR1 MNHNY, CDR2 SVGAGI (reference sequence). The CDR3 DNA is TGTGCCAGCAGTGACGCCCAAACTAACGAGGGGCAGTTCTTC. It yields the protein CASSDAQTNEGQFF.

This clone was seen a few times. The chain links TRBV5-5 to TRBJ1-1; D unclear. V lost 4 bases to trimming and J lost 0 bases, with 7 bases between them. The CDR3 length is 13 residues. Germline CDR1 reads SGHKS; CDR2 reads YYEKEE (reference sequence). This chain's CDR3 is CASSLTLNTEAFF. CDR3 bases: TGTGCCAGCAGCCTTACACTGAACACTGAAGCTTTCTTT.

The chain is built from TRBV19 and TRBJ2-5, with D possibly being TRBD1 (6 bases). V was trimmed by 5 bases and J by 5 bases, leaving 15 bases between them. The CDR3 has 14 residues. Germline lookup yields CDR1 LNHDA and CDR2 SQIVND (reference sequence). The CDR3 sequence is CASSDTGREETQYF. CDR3 nucleotides: TGTGCCAGTAGTGACACAGGGAGAGAGGAGACCCAGTACTTC.

The J gene is TRBJ2-1, the V gene TRBV27, with TRBD2 matching 9 bases. The V gene end was trimmed by 3 bases and the J gene end by 7 bases; junction bases not matched to a gene: 7. The CDR3 spans 15 residues. Germline CDR1 reads MNHEY; CDR2 reads SMNVEV (reference sequence). CDR3 coding DNA: TGTGCCAGCAGTTTGGGAGCGGGAGGACAAAATGAGCAGTTCTTC. Protein: CASSLGAGGQNEQFF.

This chain uses TRBV7-9 with TRBJ2-1; D is perhaps TRBD2 (6 bases). Trimming stripped 1 base from V and 4 bases from J, with 14 bases between. Germline V CDR1 and CDR2: SEHNR, FQNEAQ (reference sequence). There are 16 residues in the CDR3. The CDR3: CASSLGRGASYNEQFF. CDR3 nucleotide sequence: TGTGCCAGCAGCTTAGGGAGGGGCGCAAGTTACAATGAGCAGTTCTTC.

The genes are TRBV29-1 and TRBJ2-5; 9 bases match TRBD2. The J call is in doubt because the DNA end fits TRBJ2-7 better. The CDR3 runs 13 residues. Germline CDR1 reads SQVTM; CDR2 reads ANQGSEA. This chain's CDR3 is CSASGTSTYEQYF. DNA for the CDR3: TGCAGCGCAAGCGGGACTAGCACCTACGAGCAGTACTTC.

This chain links TRBV6-5 with TRBJ1-1; D is unclear. Germline V gene lookup returns CDR1 MNHEY and CDR2 SVGAGI. The CDR3 consists of 13 residues. The V and J ends lost 5 bases and 4 bases respectively, with 11 bases between them. The CDR3 spells CASSPSGSTEAFF. The CDR3 region has the DNA TGTGCCAGCAGTCCCTCGGGGAGCACTGAAGCTTTCTTT.

The chain couples TRBV19 to TRBJ2-5, with D possibly matching TRBD2 (5 bases). Germline lookup yields CDR1 LNHDA and CDR2 SQIVND (reference sequence). The CDR3 spans 13 residues. Deletions cut 1 base from V and 5 bases from J, with 8 bases between. The CDR3 region is CASSIASFETQYF. CDR3 nucleotides: TGTGCCAGTAGTATAGCTAGCTTTGAGACCCAGTACTTC.

This clone was seen a few times. This rearrangement joins TRBV19 to TRBJ2-1, with 12 positions matching TRBD2. V lost 5 bases and J lost 15; bases outside the gene matches: 5. This CDR3 comprises 12 residues. CDR1 is LNHDA and CDR2 is SQIVND in the germline V gene (reference sequence). DNA for the CDR3: TGTGCCAGTAGTGAGACTAGCGGGAGTCCGTTCTTC. This gives the protein CASSETSGSPFF.

This chain joins TRBV5-5 and TRBJ2-1; TRBD1 matches at 7 bases. CDR3 length equals 15 residues. Germline CDR1 SGHKS, CDR2 YYEKEE (reference sequence). The V segment lost 0 bases and the J segment 7 bases; nucleotides outside the gene matches: 7. This chain's CDR3 is CASSLEGATGNEQFF. In nucleotides, the CDR3 is TGTGCCAGCAGCTTGGAGGGGGCGACGGGGAATGAGCAGTTCTTC.

The rearrangement links TRBV4-1 to TRBJ1-3; no reliable D call. This CDR3 is built from 13 residues. Germline loops: CDR1 MGHRA, CDR2 YSYEKL. Trimming stripped 2 bases from V and 6 bases from J, with 8 bases between. The DNA for the CDR3 is TGCGCCAGCAGCCAATCTGGCATAAACACCATATATTTT. It translates to CASSQSGINTIYF.

This chain links TRBV5-4 with TRBJ1-5; TRBD1 agrees at 8 bases. The length of the CDR3 is 17 residues. Germline CDR1 and CDR2: SGHNT and YYREEE (reference sequence). V lost 0 bases to trimming and J lost 6 bases; unmatched junction nucleotides: 11. CDR3 nucleotide sequence: TGTGCCAGCAGCTTGGCCCCCGCTGCAGGGGGCGGTCAGCCCCAGCATTTT. This encodes CASSLAPAAGGGQPQHF.

The rearrangement links TRBV18 to TRBJ1-2; D remains ambiguous. Germline CDR1 KGHSH, CDR2 LQKENI. Trimming pared 4 bases from V and 6 bases from J, leaving 12 bases between. This CDR3 has 13 residues. CDR3 sequence reads: CASSRSLRDGYTF. The CDR3 region has the DNA TGTGCCAGCTCACGCTCTTTGAGGGATGGCTACACCTTC. The full variable domain, rest sourced from reference TRBV18 and TRBJ1-2, is NAGVMQNPRHLVRRRGQEARLRCSPMKGHSHVYWYRQLPEEGLKFMVYLQKENIIDESGMPKERFSAEFPKEGPSILRIQQVVRGDSAAYFCASSRSLRDGYTFGSGTRLTVV.

The chain carries TRBV6-5 and TRBJ1-1; no clear D. Trimming removed 6 bases from V and 4 bases from J, with 9 bases in between. The CDR3 has 12 amino acids. CDR1 and CDR2 from the germline V gene are MNHEY and SVGAGI. The CDR3 reads CASRWGGTEAFF. CDR3 in DNA: TGTGCCAGCAGGTGGGGAGGCACTGAAGCTTTCTTT.

The gene calls are TRBV19 and TRBJ2-5; D is possibly TRBD1 (6 bases). This CDR3 is 16 amino acids long. The V end lost 6 bases, the J end lost 4 bases, and 21 bases lay between the germline ends. Germline V gene lookup returns CDR1 LNHDA and CDR2 SQIVND (reference sequence). The CDR3: CASRKMDSRSRETQYF. CDR3 nucleotides: TGTGCCAGTAGAAAAATGGACAGCCGGAGTAGAGAGACCCAGTACTTC.

This chain joins TRBV4-2 and TRBJ1-5; 10 nucleotides match TRBD1. This CDR3 contains 18 residues. V lost 1 base and J lost 5; bases outside the gene matches: 11. The germline gives CDR1 LGHNA, CDR2 YNFKEQ. For the CDR3, the DNA is TGTGCCAGCAGCCAAGGTAAAGGACAGGGGGATAAGGATCAGCCCCAGCATTTT. Its translation is CASSQGKGQGDKDQPQHF.

The J gene is TRBJ2-1, the V gene TRBV10-1; D remains unclear. The CDR3 extends over 12 amino acids. CDR1 is WNHNN, CDR2 SYGVQD, per germline (reference sequence). Trimming removed 6 bases at V and 9 bases at J, with 12 bases between. The CDR3 loop reads CASRDPRGEQFF. The CDR3 nucleotides read TGCGCCAGCAGAGATCCTCGAGGTGAGCAGTTCTTC.

CDR3 DNA: TGTGCCAGCAGTTTATTGGGACTAGCGCGTCCCACAGATACGCAGTATTTT. Translating it yields CASSLLGLARPTDTQYF. V usage is TRBV28 and J usage is TRBJ2-3; 10 nucleotides match TRBD2. This CDR3 spans 17 amino acids. Germline V gene lookup returns CDR1 MDHEN and CDR2 SYDVKM. J was trimmed by 2 bases and V by 1 base; bases with no gene match: 6. Full variable domain (remainder filled in from reference TRBV28 and TRBJ2-3): DVKVTQSSRYLVKRTGEKVFLECVQDMDHENMFWYRQDPGLGLRLIYFSYDVKMKEKGDIPEGYSVSREKKERFSLILESASTNQTSMYLCASSLLGLARPTDTQYFGPGTRLTVL.

This clone has a handful of counts. This chain links TRBV29-1 with TRBJ2-7; tentatively, D is TRBD1 (5 bases). This CDR3 contains 12 residues. Germline V gives CDR1 SQVTM, CDR2 ANQGSEA. Trimming took off 5 bases at V and 3 bases at J, with 11 bases between the two ends. The CDR3 sequence: CSVSLRGYEQYF. The CDR3, as DNA: TGCAGCGTTAGTTTAAGGGGCTACGAGCAGTACTTC.

The gene calls are TRBV5-1 and TRBJ2-5; tentatively, D is TRBD2 (6 bases). The germline V gene encodes CDR1 SGHRS and CDR2 YFSETQ. V was clipped by 5 bases and J by 1 base, with 12 bases between them. This CDR3 is built from 14 residues. CDR3 sequence: CASSLEGSQETQYF. In nucleotides, the CDR3 is TGCGCCAGCAGTCTGGAGGGGTCCCAAGAGACCCAGTACTTC.

The chain employs TRBV10-3 and TRBJ2-3; D is undetermined. Trimming took 11 bases from V and 4 from J, leaving 13 bases between them. CDR3 length equals 12 residues. Looked up from germline, CDR1 is ENHRY and CDR2 is SYGVKD. The CDR3 reads CASEAAPDTQYF. CDR3 sequence (DNA): TGTGCCTCCGAGGCAGCGCCAGATACGCAGTATTTT.